The clone carrying this T cell receptor (beta chain) was found once. V was pared by 4 bases and J by 2 bases, with 6 bases of the junction left unmatched. Germline loops: CDR1 KGHSH, CDR2 LQKENI. The CDR3 is 16 residues long. The sample comes from a study of blood T cell repertoires in COVID-19. The overall study: Acute-phase and convalescent COVID-19 samples originated in the United States, Italy and Spain. Nucleic acid was either cDNA or gDNA, and it came from T cells, B-cell-depleted T cells, or PBMCs.

In the original workflow: Amplification from reference gene primers served as the basis for estimated nucleated cell counts. The protocol was immunoSEQ multiplex PCR, while the TCRdb copy is restricted to in-frame clones and leaves out a portion. That table furnishes V, J and clone size, whereas the DNA furnished D and trimming. Here the sample spans fewer than 200,000 clones, roughly four fifths being singletons. The sample comprised peripheral blood. The TCR originated in a human donor in a cohort sampled during active COVID-19. The chain uses TRBV18 and TRBJ2-3; 10 nucleotides match TRBD2. CDR3 sequence: CASSLSGGLNTDTQYF. CDR3 nucleotides: TGTGCCAGCTCACTTAGCGGGGGGCTCAACACAGATACGCAGTATTTT.